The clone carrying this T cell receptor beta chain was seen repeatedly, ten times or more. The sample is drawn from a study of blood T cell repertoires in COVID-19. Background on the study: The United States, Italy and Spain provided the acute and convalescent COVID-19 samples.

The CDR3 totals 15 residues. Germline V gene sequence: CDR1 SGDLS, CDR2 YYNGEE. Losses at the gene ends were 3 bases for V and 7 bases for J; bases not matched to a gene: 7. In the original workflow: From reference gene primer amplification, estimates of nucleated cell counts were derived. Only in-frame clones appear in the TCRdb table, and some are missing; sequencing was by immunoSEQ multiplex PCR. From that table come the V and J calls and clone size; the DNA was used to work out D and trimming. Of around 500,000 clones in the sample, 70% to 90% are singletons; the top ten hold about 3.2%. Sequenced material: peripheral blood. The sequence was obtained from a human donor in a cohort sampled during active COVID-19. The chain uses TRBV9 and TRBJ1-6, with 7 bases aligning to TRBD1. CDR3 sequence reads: CASSATGVENSPLHF. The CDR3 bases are TGTGCCAGCAGCGCCACAGGGGTGGAAAATTCACCCCTCCACTTT. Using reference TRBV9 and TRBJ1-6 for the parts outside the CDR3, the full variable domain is DSGVTQTPKHLITATGQRVTLRCSPRSGDLSVYWYQQSLDQGLQFLIQYYNGEERAKGNILERFSAQQFPDLHSELNLSSLELGDSALYFCASSATGVENSPLHFGNGTRLTVT.